The 9 T cell receptor beta chains reported below all come from one sample, sequenced in a study of blood T cell repertoires in COVID-19. The method was immunoSEQ multiplex PCR; TCRdb's version includes in-frame clones alone and lacks a portion of them. Of 220,000 or so clones detected, roughly 86% appear once; the ten largest clones hold roughly 2%. The sample was PBMCs or T cells enriched from blood (not recorded which). Receptor source: a woman aged 45-65 years who had recovered from COVID-19.

V gene TRBV5-1 combines with J gene TRBJ2-1; 13 bases fit TRBD2. J lost 0 bases, V lost 4 bases, and 4 bases had no gene match. The germline gives CDR1 SGHRS, CDR2 YFSETQ. The CDR3 has 17 residues. In DNA, the CDR3 is TGCGCCAGCAGCCCGGGACTAGCGGGATCCTCCTACAATGAGCAGTTCTTC. Amino acids: CASSPGLAGSSYNEQFF.

The chain couples TRBV27 to TRBJ1-1, with D possibly being TRBD1 (5 bases). The CDR3 spans 15 residues. Between the trimmed V and J ends, which lost 1 base and 5 bases, there was a span of 14 bases. Germline V gene sequence: CDR1 MNHEY, CDR2 SMNVEV (reference sequence). The CDR3 sequence is CASSLLGGSMTEAFF. The CDR3 DNA follows: TGTGCCAGCAGTTTATTGGGGGGGAGCATGACTGAAGCTTTCTTT.

CDR3 DNA sequence: TGTGCCAGCAGTTCCACAGGGGGCGAGAGGTATGGCTACACCTTC. This translates into CASSSTGGERYGYTF. V usage is TRBV28 and J usage is TRBJ1-2, with TRBD1 identical over 9 bases. With V trimmed by 4 bases and J by 5 bases, 8 bases remained unmatched. The CDR3 length is 15 residues. The germline V gene has CDR1 MDHEN and CDR2 SYDVKM.

This clone was seen only once. The rearrangement joins TRBV24-1 to TRBJ1-2, with 8 bases matching TRBD1. Germline CDR1 reads KGHDR; CDR2 reads SFDVKD. Trimming took 4 bases from V and 3 from J; bases not matched to a gene: 3. The CDR3 covers 14 residues. The CDR3 is CATSDMTGDYGYTF. CDR3 DNA sequence: TGTGCCACCAGTGACATGACAGGGGACTATGGCTACACCTTC.

The J gene is TRBJ2-2, the V gene TRBV2; TRBD2 aligns across 9 bases. This CDR3 comprises 15 residues. Trimming took 6 bases from V and 0 from J; bases not matched to a gene: 2. Germline CDR1 reads SNHLY; CDR2 reads FYNNEI. In DNA form, the CDR3 reads TGTGCCAGCAGGCCTAGCGGGGCGAACACCGGGGAGCTGTTTTTT. Protein sequence: CASRPSGANTGELFF.

The chain uses TRBV11-3 and TRBJ1-6; the D is unclear. Trimming removed 7 bases at V and 8 bases at J, with 18 bases between. Germline CDR1 reads SGHNT; CDR2 reads YENEEA. This CDR3 is 15 amino acids long. This chain's CDR3 is CASTQSWGGDSPLHF. The CDR3 DNA is TGTGCCAGCACCCAGAGCTGGGGAGGTGATTCACCCCTCCACTTT.

A single count supports this clone. The chain is built from TRBV28 and TRBJ2-1; 7 bases agree with TRBD1. Per germline, CDR1 MDHEN and CDR2 SYDVKM. The CDR3 is 16 residues long. J gave up 4 bases and V 3 bases, and 9 bases lay outside the gene matches. The CDR3: CASSFSRQGWYNEQFF. The CDR3 coding sequence is TGTGCCAGCAGTTTCTCGAGACAGGGTTGGTACAATGAGCAGTTCTTC. The entire variable domain, with the rest obtained from reference TRBV28 and TRBJ2-1, is as follows: DVKVTQSSRYLVKRTGEKVFLECVQDMDHENMFWYRQDPGLGLRLIYFSYDVKMKEKGDIPEGYSVSREKKERFSLILESASTNQTSMYLCASSFSRQGWYNEQFFGPGTRLTVL.

The rearrangement joins TRBV11-2 to TRBJ2-3, with 9 bases lining up with TRBD2. The V segment lost 8 bases and the J segment 2 bases; nucleotides outside the gene matches: 11. The CDR3 is 16 amino acids. Looked up from germline, CDR1 is SGHAT and CDR2 is FQNNGV. CDR3 region: CASGRWLAGTTDTQYF. CDR3 sequence (DNA): TGTGCCAGCGGCCGCTGGCTAGCGGGGACCACAGATACGCAGTATTTT.

The chain is built from TRBV5-4 and TRBJ2-2; D is unclear. The germline CDR1 and CDR2 sequences are SGHNT and YYREEE (reference sequence). The CDR3 sequence is 14 residues long. Trimming took 0 bases from V and 6 from J, leaving 9 bases between them. The CDR3 region is CASSLALAPGELFF. As DNA, the CDR3 is TGTGCCAGCAGCTTGGCCTTAGCCCCCGGGGAGCTGTTTTTT.